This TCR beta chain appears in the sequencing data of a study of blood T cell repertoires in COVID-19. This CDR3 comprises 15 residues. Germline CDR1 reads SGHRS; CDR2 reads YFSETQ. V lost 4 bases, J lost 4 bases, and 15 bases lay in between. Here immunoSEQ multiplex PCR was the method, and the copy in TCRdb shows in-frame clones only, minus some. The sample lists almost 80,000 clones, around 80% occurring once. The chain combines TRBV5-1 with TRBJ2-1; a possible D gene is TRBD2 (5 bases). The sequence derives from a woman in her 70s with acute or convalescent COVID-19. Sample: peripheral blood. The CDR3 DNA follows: TGCGCCAGCAGCCCCTCAGGCCCGGGGTACAATGAGCAGTTCTTC. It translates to CASSPSGPGYNEQFF.